This T cell receptor beta chain was sequenced for a study of cytomegalovirus exposure and HLA in healthy donors (TCRdb year 2017). A note on the overall study: An earlier analysis of some 600 of the donors reported about 280 Gb of sequence data and about 120 million unique TCR beta sequences obtained from about 200 million T cells. An early release covering about 600 HLA-typed donors comprised around 300 gigabases of sequencing data and about 90 million unique TCR sequences. Of the approximately 400 genotyped donors, approximately 82% fell in the genetic ancestry cluster associated with self-reported Caucasian donors. The aim of the study was to test whether cataloging public T cell receptors could identify signatures of past pathogen exposure. The T cell repertoires of 666 subjects were profiled by immunosequencing and related to cytomegalovirus serostatus. A separate validation cohort of 100 to 150 different subjects was used in addition to the approximately 610-subject first cohort. To predict cytomegalovirus infection status, the study brought together high-throughput TCR immunosequencing, statistical association of individual TCRs with disease status, and machine learning. In a later analysis, previously published TCR beta repertoires from 550 to 750 donors were re-analyzed and high-resolution HLA genotyping was added so that TCR occurrence patterns could be studied. Rather than drawing on any new phenotypic data, the later analysis identified candidate immune exposures from TCR beta sequences and the way those sequences occurred across donors. An earlier analysis of several hundred of the donors used high-throughput TCR beta sequencing to judge whether each TCR beta V gene segment behaved as functional or pseudogenic. Donor age, sex, ethnicity and CMV serostatus were compiled together with the repertoire data. Genome-wide SNP genotypes for about three fifths of the roughly 670 donors were used in a later genetic analysis, which treated that subset as a discovery cohort. All discovery cohort repertoires had been generated using a single sequencing platform. Class I and class II HLA loci were covered by the typing at four-digit resolution. The number of typed donors differed by locus: about 629-630 for A, B, C, DRB1 and DQB1; some 540 for DQA1; 606 for DPA1; and about 450 for DPB1. A handful of DR-DQ haplotypes were handled as single units for association and clustering because linkage in the cohort was strong. Among some 400 genotyped donors of the cohort, an average of approximately 200,000 unique TCR beta nucleotide sequences was sequenced per donor, of which about 18% were non-productive.

In the case of this clone: Its antigen specificity is not known. Per-nucleotide qualities are absent, and no much larger clonotype sits a single base away.

The cohort consisted of 650 to 700 healthy bone marrow donors. At the time of sampling, all cohort members were nominally healthy, though unrecorded immune exposures were likely present. The donor was CMV seronegative and was included in the group of 352 seronegative cohort members. Every donor gave a peripheral blood sample, and the peripheral blood mononuclear cells from that sample were used for TCR beta sequencing. The Qiagen DNeasy Blood Extraction Kit was used to extract genomic DNA from the blood cell samples. Receptors were amplified or captured by the immunoSEQ multiplex PCR assay. For the multiplex PCR, a mixture combining 60 forward primers for TCR Vbeta segments and 13 reverse primers for TCR Jbeta segments was used. The CDR3 region of rearranged TCR beta genes was amplified from genomic DNA with a multiplex PCR assay. Amplified TCR beta libraries were sequenced as 87-base-pair reads on the Illumina HiSeq System. The study's processing was this. A later analysis tallied some 79 million unique TCR beta chains across the 700 or so repertoires, and around 12 million of those chains were shared by two or more donors. To remove PCR and sequencing errors, raw reads were error-corrected and collapsed into unique sequences using a nearest-neighbor algorithm that merged closely related sequences. CDR3 sequences were aligned to IMGT reference sequences to assign V, D and J gene segments. For a sequence to be retained, at least a six-nucleotide match to both a V gene segment and a J gene segment was required. A rearrangement was called productive if the CDR3 had no stop codons and remained in frame with V and J, and every other rearrangement was called non-productive. CDR3 was defined by IMGT convention, running from the second conserved V-encoded cysteine to the conserved J-encoded phenylalanine. The earlier analysis of some 540 of the donors excluded any sequence lacking an unambiguous match to a single V gene segment. In an earlier analysis of several hundred of the donors, V segments were called functional above 56.7% productive rearrangements and were called segregating when the between-donor standard deviation exceeded 5%. To diagnose cytomegalovirus status from the catalog of TCR beta chain sequences, a statistical classification framework was built. In a later analysis, V and J genes were assigned by comparing TCR nucleotide sequences against IMGT/GENE-DB human TR gene sequences. The TCRdist pipeline was used in a later analysis to assign CDR3 sequences and most-parsimonious VDJ recombination scenarios. In a later analysis, each TCR beta chain was defined by its CDR3 amino acid sequence together with its V-gene family, and reads lacking a unique V-gene family were excluded. In a later analysis, 450 to 600 highly shared, low-generation-probability nucleotide sequences were removed to address suspected cross-contamination and a sequencing artifact. A later analysis calculated a clonal expansion index for each public chain from normalized within-repertoire ranks of inferred template counts. In a later analysis, generation probabilities were computed using a VDJ recombination model fitted to out-of-frame rearrangements, and the results were checked against IGoR. Hypergeometric tests were used in a later analysis to score TCR-TCR, TCR-HLA and TCR-CMV co-occurrence, with a repertoire-size bias correction applied to the TCR pairs. A later analysis estimated false discovery rates by permuting HLA or CMV assignments 20 times. A later analysis grouped co-occurring TCRs with DBSCAN, adding TCRdist sequence similarity when clustering within HLA-allele-positive subsets. Repertoires with fewer than 30,000 or more than 120,000 public chains, plus five repertoires with anomalous nucleotide sharing, were excluded from co-occurrence clustering. This is the immuneACCESS table as TCRdb keeps it, with only in-frame sequences that have V and J called. A part of the clones is gone; compared with another copy, unresolved V genes explain less than half, and the rest is unexplained. From that table come the V and J calls and clone size; the DNA was used to work out D and trimming. The table for this sample lists 110,000 or so clones; nearly 15% of them were counted only once. The ten largest clones add up to over 0.8% of the sample.

The CDR3, cysteine through phenylalanine, is 13 amino acids long. Only the CDR3 DNA is retained, 39 bases long and in frame from the first base. The germline V gene supplies CDR1 MNHEY and CDR2 SVGAGI. Trimming leaves V shorter by 5 bases and J shorter by 4 bases, with the junction holding 3 bases beyond the gene matches. Study-wide conclusions, independent of this receptor: While some public TCRs were present in many individuals, most TCR sequences turned up only very rarely across donors. When HLA alleles, especially DR and DQ, strongly co-occurred, TCR associations were difficult to assign to individual alleles. A further reported finding was that TCR beta sequences accurately predicted the HLA-A and HLA-B alleles for most subjects in the first cohort. The authors suggested that the approach could potentially be extended to other disease states and immunological phenotypes. A few of the identified cytomegalovirus-associated TCR beta chains were confirmed in vitro to be specific for cytomegalovirus antigens. Linkage disequilibrium might explain the correlated functional status among segregating V segments, but an unknown experimental factor could not be excluded. At a false discovery rate of 0.05, a later analysis linked under 20,000 TCR beta sequences to specific HLA alleles. Sequencing depth was assumed to be roughly uniform across donors in the presence/absence analyses, though that assumption may not hold. Compared with the roughly 710-donor mean, donors in an Asian-associated ancestry cluster had fewer N-insertions in productive TCRs, according to a later genetic analysis. Because the 87-base-pair reads could not distinguish some IMGT-functional V segments, including TRBV6-2 and TRBV6-3, those segments were excluded. Because HLA typing was missing for some donors at each locus, association tests included only the typed subset. Because counts were too low, about 18 rarely observed V segments, including chromosome 9 orphons, were left out of the earlier analysis of some 640 of the donors. Only TCR beta chains were sequenced in this cohort, and the absence of alpha or paired-chain data limited detectable features. The only immune exposure information available for the cohort was CMV serostatus. A later genetic analysis associated a missense DCLRE1C variant with V-gene and J-gene trimming of TCR beta chains, and an independent cohort replicated the association. The classifier was reported to diagnose cytomegalovirus status with high specificity and sensitivity in both the original cohort and the validation cohort. According to a later analysis, most CMV-associated TCR beta chains appeared to be HLA-restricted, and the HLA associations seemed to be driven largely by CMV exposure. According to a later analysis, parvovirus B19, influenza, CMV and Epstein-Barr virus appeared linked to several top co-occurrence clusters. In a later analysis, TCR association rates were found to vary across HLA loci, with the most associated TCRs seen for DRB1 alleles and the fewest for HLA-C alleles. Broadly in line with IMGT annotations, most TCR beta V segments showed up in productive rearrangements about 87% or about 30% of the time in an earlier analysis of under 700 of the donors. A cluster of highly shared sequence variants was judged likely to be a technical artifact of the sequencing pipeline. A later analysis found that HLA-associated TCR beta chains were more clonally expanded and had lower generation probabilities than equally common non-associated chains. A total of roughly 160 TCR beta chains were listed by the study as associated with cytomegalovirus.

The chain is encoded by TRBV6-5 joined to TRBJ1-2, with 8 bases aligning to TRBD1. The sequencing input was PBMCs. This TCR derives from a female donor in good health and CMV-seronegative. The encoded CDR3 is CASSTGTGYGYTF. Read as DNA, the sequence is TGTGCCAGCAGTACCGGGACAGGCTATGGCTACACCTTC.